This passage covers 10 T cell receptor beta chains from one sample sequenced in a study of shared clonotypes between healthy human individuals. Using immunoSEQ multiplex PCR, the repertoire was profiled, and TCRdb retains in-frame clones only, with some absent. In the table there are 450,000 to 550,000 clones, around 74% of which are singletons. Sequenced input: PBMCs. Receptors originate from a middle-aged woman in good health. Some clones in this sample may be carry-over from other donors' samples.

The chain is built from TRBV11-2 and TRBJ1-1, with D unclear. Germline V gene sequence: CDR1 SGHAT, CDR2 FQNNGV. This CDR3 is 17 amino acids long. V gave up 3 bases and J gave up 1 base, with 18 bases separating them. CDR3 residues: CASSLNPVPGGNTEAFF. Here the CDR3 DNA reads TGTGCCAGCAGCTTGAATCCAGTTCCCGGAGGGAACACTGAAGCTTTCTTT.

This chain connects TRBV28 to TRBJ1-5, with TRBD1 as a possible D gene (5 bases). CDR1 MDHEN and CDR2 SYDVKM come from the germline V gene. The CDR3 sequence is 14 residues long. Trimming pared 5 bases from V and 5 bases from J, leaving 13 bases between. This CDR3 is CASSPGGLYQPQHF. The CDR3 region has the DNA TGTGCCAGCAGTCCCGGGGGATTGTATCAGCCCCAGCATTTT.

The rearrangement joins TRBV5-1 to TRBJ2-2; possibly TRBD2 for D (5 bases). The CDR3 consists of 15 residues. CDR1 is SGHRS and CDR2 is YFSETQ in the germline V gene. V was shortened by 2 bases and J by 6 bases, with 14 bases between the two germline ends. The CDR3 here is CASSFTWELSGELFF. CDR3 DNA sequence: TGCGCCAGCAGCTTTACGTGGGAGCTCTCCGGGGAGCTGTTTTTT. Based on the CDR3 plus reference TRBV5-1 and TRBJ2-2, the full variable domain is KAGVTQTPRYLIKTRGQQVTLSCSPISGHRSVSWYQQTPGQGLQFLFEYFSETQRNKGNFPGRFSGRQFSNSRSEMNVSTLELGDSALYLCASSFTWELSGELFFGEGSRLTVL.

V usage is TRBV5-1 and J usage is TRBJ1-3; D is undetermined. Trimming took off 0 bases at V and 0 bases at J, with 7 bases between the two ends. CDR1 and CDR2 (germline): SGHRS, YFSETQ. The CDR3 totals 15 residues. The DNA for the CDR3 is TGCGCCAGCAGCTTGGCGCGGGACTCTGGAAACACCATATATTTT. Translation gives CASSLARDSGNTIYF. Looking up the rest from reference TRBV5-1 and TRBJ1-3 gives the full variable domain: KAGVTQTPRYLIKTRGQQVTLSCSPISGHRSVSWYQQTPGQGLQFLFEYFSETQRNKGNFPGRFSGRQFSNSRSEMNVSTLELGDSALYLCASSLARDSGNTIYFGEGSWLTVV.

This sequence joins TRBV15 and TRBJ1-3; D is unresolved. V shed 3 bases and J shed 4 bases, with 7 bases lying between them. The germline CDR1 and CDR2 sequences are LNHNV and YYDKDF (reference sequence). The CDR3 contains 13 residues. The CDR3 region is CATSRDSGNTIYF. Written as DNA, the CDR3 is TGTGCCACCAGCAGGGACTCCGGAAACACCATATATTTT.

Written as DNA, the CDR3 is TGTGCCAGCAGTCTAACTCCCGGGACCCTCCCGTTTGCTTTCTTT. Its translation: CASSLTPGTLPFAFF. The chain couples TRBV27 to TRBJ1-1; D perhaps matches TRBD1 (5 bases). This CDR3 is 15 amino acids long. V was pared by 5 bases and J by 11 bases, with 24 bases between. The V gene's germline CDR1 is MNHEY and CDR2 SMNVEV (reference sequence).

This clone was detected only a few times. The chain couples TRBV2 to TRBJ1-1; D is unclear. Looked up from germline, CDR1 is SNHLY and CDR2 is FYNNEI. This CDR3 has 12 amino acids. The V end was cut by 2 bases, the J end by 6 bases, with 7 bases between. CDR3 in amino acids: CASSERAAEAFF. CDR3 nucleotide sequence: TGTGCCAGCAGTGAAAGAGCGGCTGAAGCTTTCTTT.

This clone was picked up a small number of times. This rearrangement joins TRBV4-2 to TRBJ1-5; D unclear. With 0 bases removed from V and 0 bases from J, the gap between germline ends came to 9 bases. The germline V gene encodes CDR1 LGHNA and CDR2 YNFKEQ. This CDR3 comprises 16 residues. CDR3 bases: TGTGCCAGCAGCCAAGATTGGAAGGATAGCAATCAGCCCCAGCATTTT. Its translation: CASSQDWKDSNQPQHF.

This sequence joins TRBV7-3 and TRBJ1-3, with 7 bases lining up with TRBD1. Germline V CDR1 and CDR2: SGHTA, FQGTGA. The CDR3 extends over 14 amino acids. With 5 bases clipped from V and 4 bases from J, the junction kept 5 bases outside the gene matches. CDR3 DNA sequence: TGTGCCAGCAGCCCAGGGACAGCCGGAAACACCATATATTTT. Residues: CASSPGTAGNTIYF. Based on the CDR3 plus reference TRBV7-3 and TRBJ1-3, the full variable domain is GAGVSQTPSNKVTEKGKYVELRCDPISGHTALYWYRQSLGQGPEFLIYFQGTGAADDSGLPNDRFFAVRPEGSVSTLKIQRTERGDSAVYLCASSPGTAGNTIYFGEGSWLTVV.

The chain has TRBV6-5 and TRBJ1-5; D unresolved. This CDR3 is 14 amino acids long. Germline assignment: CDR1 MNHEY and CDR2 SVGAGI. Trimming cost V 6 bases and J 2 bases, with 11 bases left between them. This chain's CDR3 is CASSKVPGNQPQHF. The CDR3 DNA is TGTGCCAGCAGCAAAGTCCCTGGCAATCAGCCCCAGCATTTT.